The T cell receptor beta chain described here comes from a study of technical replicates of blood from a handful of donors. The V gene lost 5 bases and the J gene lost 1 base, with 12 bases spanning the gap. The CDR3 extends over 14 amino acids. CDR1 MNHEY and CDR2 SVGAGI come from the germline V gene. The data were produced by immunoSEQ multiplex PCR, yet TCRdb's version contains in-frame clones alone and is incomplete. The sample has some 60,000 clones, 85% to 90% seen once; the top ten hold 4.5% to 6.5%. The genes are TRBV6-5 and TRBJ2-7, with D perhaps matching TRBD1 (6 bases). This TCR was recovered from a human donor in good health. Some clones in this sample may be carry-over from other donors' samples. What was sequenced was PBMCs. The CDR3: CASSTRTVSYEQYF. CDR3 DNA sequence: TGTGCCAGCAGTACCCGGACAGTATCCTACGAGCAGTACTTC.